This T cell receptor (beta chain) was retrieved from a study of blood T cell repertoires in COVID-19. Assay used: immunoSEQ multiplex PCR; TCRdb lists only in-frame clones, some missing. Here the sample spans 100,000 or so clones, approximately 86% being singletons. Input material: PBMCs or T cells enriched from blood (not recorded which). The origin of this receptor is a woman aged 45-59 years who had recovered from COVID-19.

CDR3 DNA: TGTGCCAGCAGCGTACAAGCAGCGCGGGAGCGGGTGACAGATACGCAGTATTTT. Translating gives CASSVQAARERVTDTQYF. The chain has TRBV9 and TRBJ2-3; TRBD2 agrees at 7 bases. Germline values: CDR1 SGDLS, CDR2 YYNGEE. Trimming cost V 1 base and J 3 bases; bases outside gene matches: 14. The CDR3 totals 18 residues.